This T cell receptor (beta chain) is from a study of blood T cell repertoires in COVID-19. The overall study: Spain, Italy and the United States supplied samples that represented acute and convalescent COVID-19. From T cells, B-cell-depleted T cells, or PBMCs came the material, which was cDNA or gDNA.

How the authors handled the data: Researchers report that nucleated cell counts were estimated from reference gene primer amplification. Sequencing was performed with immunoSEQ multiplex PCR; in TCRdb, only in-frame clones are kept and a portion is missing. V and J calls plus clone size are reproduced from that table; the DNA served to infer D and trimming. The table includes approximately 100,000 clones, approximately 84% detected once. The CDR3 totals 17 residues. Losses at the gene ends were 4 bases for V and 2 bases for J; bases not matched to a gene: 10. Germline-derived CDR1 and CDR2 are MGHRA and YSYEKL.

Sequencing was carried out using peripheral blood. This sequence joins TRBV4-1 and TRBJ2-2, with TRBD2 identical over 7 bases. This clonotype was sampled from a woman aged 60-70 years with acute or convalescent COVID-19. CDR3 DNA sequence: TGCGCCAGCAGCCCCCGGTGGAGCGGGAAAAACACCGGGGAGCTGTTTTTT. This sequence encodes CASSPRWSGKNTGELFF.